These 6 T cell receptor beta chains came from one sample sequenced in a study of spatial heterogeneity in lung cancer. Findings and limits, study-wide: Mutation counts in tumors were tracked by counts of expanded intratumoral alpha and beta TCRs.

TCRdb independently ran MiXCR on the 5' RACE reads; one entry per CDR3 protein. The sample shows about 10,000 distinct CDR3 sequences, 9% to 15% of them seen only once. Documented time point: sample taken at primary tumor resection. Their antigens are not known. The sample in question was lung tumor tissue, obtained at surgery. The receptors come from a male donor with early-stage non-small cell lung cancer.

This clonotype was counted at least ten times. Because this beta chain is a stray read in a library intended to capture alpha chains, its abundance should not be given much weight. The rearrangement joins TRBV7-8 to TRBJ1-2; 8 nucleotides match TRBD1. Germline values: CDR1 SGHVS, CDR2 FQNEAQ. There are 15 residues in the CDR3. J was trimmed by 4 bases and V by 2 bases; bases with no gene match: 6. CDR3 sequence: CASSLSPGGPYGYTF. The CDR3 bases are TGTGCCAGCAGCTTATCCCCAGGGGGCCCCTATGGCTACACCTTC.

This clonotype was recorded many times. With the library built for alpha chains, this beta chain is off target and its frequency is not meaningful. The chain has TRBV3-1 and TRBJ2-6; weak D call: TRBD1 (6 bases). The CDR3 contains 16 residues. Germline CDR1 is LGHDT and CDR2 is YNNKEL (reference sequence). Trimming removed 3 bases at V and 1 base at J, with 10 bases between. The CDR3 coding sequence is TGTGCCAGCAGCCATCTCACAGGGTCTGGGGCCAACGTCCTGACTTTC. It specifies CASSHLTGSGANVLTF.

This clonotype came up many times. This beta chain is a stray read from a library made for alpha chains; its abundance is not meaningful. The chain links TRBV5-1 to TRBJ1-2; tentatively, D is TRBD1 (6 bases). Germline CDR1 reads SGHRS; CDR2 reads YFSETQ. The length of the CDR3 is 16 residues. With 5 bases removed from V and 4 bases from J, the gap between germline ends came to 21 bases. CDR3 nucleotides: TGCGCCAGCAGTCTGGATTGGGACACAATTCCCTATGGCTACACCTTC. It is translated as CASSLDWDTIPYGYTF.

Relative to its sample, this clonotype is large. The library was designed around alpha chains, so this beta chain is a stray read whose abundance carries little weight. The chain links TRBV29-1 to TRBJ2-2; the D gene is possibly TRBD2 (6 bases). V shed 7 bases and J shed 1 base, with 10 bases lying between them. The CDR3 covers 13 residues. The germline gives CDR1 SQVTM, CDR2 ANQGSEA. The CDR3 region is CSGGGENTGELFF. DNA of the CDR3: TGCAGCGGTGGAGGGGAGAACACCGGGGAGCTGTTTTTT.

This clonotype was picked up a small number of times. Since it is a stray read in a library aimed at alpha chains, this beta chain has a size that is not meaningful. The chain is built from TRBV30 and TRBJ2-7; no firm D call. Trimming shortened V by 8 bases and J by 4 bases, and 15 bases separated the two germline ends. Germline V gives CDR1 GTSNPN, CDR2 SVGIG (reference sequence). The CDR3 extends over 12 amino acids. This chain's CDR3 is CARTDGSYEQYF. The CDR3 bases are TGTGCCCGGACGGACGGTTCTTACGAGCAGTACTTC. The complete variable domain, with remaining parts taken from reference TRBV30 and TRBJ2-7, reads SQTIHQWPATLVQPVGSPLSLECTVEGTSNPNLYWYRQAAGRGLQLLFYSVGIGQISSEVPQNLSASRPQDRQFILSSKKLLLSDSGFYLCARTDGSYEQYFGPGTRLTVT.

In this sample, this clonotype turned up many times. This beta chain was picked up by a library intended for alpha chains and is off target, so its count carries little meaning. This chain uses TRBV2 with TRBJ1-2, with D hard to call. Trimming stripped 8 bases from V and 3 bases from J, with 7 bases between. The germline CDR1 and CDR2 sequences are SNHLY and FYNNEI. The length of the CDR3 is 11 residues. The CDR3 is CASGGDYGYTF. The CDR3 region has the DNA TGTGCCAGCGGTGGGGACTATGGCTACACCTTC.